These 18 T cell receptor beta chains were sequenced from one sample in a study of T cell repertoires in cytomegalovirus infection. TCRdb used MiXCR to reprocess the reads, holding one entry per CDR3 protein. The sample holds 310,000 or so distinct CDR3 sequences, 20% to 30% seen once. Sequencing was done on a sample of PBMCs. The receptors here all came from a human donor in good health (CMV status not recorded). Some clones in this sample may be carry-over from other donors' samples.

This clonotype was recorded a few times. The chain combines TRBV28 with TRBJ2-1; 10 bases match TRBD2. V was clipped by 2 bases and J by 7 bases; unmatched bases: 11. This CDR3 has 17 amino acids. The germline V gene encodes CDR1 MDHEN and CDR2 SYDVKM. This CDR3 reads CASSLPQAGGPGNEQFF. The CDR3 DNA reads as TGTGCCAGCAGTTTACCACAAGCGGGAGGGCCAGGTAATGAGCAGTTCTTC.

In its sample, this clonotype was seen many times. CDR3 in amino acids: CASNFGLSYEQYF. The CDR3 DNA is TGTGCCAGCAACTTCGGGCTATCCTACGAGCAGTACTTC. The chain is built from TRBV5-6 and TRBJ2-7; D is unclear. Germline CDR1 reads SGHDT; CDR2 reads YYEEEE. Trimming removed 6 bases at V and 1 base at J, with 11 bases between. The CDR3 is 13 residues long.

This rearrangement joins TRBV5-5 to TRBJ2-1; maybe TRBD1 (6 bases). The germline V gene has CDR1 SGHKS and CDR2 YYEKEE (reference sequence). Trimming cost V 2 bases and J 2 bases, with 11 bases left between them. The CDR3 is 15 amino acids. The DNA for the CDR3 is TGTGCCAGCAGCTTCCAGGGGCGACCCTACAATGAGCAGTTCTTC. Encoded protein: CASSFQGRPYNEQFF. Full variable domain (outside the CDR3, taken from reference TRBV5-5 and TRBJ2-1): DAGVTQSPTHLIKTRGQQVTLRCSPISGHKSVSWYQQVLGQGPQFIFQYYEKEERGRGNFPDRFSARQFPNYSSELNVNALLLGDSALYLCASSFQGRPYNEQFFGPGTRLTVL.

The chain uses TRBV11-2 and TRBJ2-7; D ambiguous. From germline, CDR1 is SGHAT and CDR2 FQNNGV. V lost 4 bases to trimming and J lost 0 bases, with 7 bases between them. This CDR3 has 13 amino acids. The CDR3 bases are TGTGCCAGCAGCTCCCAATTCTCCTACGAGCAGTACTTC. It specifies CASSSQFSYEQYF.

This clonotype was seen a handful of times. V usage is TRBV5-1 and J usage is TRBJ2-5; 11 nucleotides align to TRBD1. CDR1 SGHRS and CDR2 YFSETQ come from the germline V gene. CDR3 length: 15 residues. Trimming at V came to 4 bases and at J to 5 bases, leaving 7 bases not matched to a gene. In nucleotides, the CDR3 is TGCGCCAGCAGCAACGGACAGGGGGCAGAGGAGACCCAGTACTTC. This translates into CASSNGQGAEETQYF.

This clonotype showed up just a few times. Here the CDR3 DNA reads TGTGCCAGCTCCTTACCGGGACAGGGATTGTATACGCAGTATTTT. It codes for CASSLPGQGLYTQYF. The chain carries TRBV28 and TRBJ2-3; 9 nucleotides agree with TRBD1. The germline V gene encodes CDR1 MDHEN and CDR2 SYDVKM. The CDR3 is 15 amino acids. V was clipped by 8 bases and J by 7 bases; unmatched bases: 13. The full variable domain, completed using reference TRBV28 and TRBJ2-3, is DVKVTQSSRYLVKRTGEKVFLECVQDMDHENMFWYRQDPGLGLRLIYFSYDVKMKEKGDIPEGYSVSREKKERFSLILESASTNQTSMYLCASSLPGQGLYTQYFGPGTRLTVL.

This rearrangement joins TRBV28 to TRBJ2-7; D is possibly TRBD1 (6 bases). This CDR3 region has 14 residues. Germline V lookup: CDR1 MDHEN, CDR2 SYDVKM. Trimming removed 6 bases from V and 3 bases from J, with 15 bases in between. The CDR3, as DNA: TGTGCCAGCAGCCCGACAGGTGCAATCTACGAGCAGTACTTC. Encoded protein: CASSPTGAIYEQYF.

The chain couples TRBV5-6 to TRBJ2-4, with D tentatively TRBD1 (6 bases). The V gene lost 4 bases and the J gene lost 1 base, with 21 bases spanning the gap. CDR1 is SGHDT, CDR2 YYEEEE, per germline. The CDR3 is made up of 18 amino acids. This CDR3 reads CASSHTTGSNDAKNIQYF. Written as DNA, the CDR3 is TGTGCCAGCAGCCATACGACAGGTTCAAACGATGCCAAAAACATTCAGTACTTC.

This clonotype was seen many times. CDR3 coding DNA: TGTGCCAGCTCTTCCGGGGCCGATACGCAGTATTTT. Translating it yields CASSSGADTQYF. The V and J genes are TRBV2 and TRBJ2-3, with D tentatively TRBD1 or TRBD2 (5 bases each). Germline-derived CDR1 and CDR2 are SNHLY and FYNNEI. V shed 8 bases and J shed 6 bases, with 12 bases lying between them. The CDR3 extends over 12 amino acids. The variable domain in full, completed from reference TRBV2 and TRBJ2-3, reads EPEVTQTPSHQVTQMGQEVILRCVPISNHLYFYWYRQILGQKVEFLVSFYNNEISEKSEIFDDQFSVERPDGSNFTLKIRSTKLEDSAMYFCASSSGADTQYFGPGTRLTVL.

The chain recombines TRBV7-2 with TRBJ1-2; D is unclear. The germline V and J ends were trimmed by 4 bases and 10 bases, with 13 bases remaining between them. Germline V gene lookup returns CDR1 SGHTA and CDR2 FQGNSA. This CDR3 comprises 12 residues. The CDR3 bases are TGTGCCAGCAGCTCCCGTTCTACTGACTACACCTTC. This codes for CASSSRSTDYTF.

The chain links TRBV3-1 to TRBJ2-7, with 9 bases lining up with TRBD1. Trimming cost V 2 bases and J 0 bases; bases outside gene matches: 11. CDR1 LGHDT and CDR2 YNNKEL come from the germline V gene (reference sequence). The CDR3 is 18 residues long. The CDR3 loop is CASSQKRGTGRNSYEQYF. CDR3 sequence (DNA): TGTGCCAGCAGCCAAAAGAGGGGGACAGGGCGAAACTCCTACGAGCAGTACTTC.

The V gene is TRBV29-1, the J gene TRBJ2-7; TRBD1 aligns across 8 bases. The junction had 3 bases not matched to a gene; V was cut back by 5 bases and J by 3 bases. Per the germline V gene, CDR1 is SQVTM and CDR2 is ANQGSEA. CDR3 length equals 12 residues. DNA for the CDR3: TGCAGCGTTACCGGACAGGGCTACGAGCAGTACTTC. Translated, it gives CSVTGQGYEQYF.

As DNA, the CDR3 is TGTGCCAGCAGCTTCAGGACAGGGGAGCCTGAAGCTTTCTTT. It is translated as CASSFRTGEPEAFF. This rearrangement joins TRBV7-3 to TRBJ1-1; TRBD1 agrees at 9 bases. V lost 3 bases to trimming and J lost 6 bases; unmatched junction nucleotides: 5. In germline, CDR1 is SGHTA, CDR2 FQGTGA. The CDR3 runs 14 residues. The full variable domain, rest sourced from reference TRBV7-3 and TRBJ1-1, is GAGVSQTPSNKVTEKGKYVELRCDPISGHTALYWYRQSLGQGPEFLIYFQGTGAADDSGLPNDRFFAVRPEGSVSTLKIQRTERGDSAVYLCASSFRTGEPEAFFGQGTRLTVV.

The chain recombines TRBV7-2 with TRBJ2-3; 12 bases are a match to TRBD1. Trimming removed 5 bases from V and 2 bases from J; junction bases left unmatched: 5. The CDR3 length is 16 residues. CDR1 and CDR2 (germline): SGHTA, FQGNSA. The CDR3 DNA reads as TGTGCCAGCAGCCTTTGGGACAGGGGGCTCACAGATACGCAGTATTTT. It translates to CASSLWDRGLTDTQYF.

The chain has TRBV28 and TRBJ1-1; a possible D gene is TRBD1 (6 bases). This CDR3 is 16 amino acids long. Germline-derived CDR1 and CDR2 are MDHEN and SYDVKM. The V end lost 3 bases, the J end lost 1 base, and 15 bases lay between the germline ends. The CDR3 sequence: CASSFQTGLGNTEAFF. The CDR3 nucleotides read TGTGCCAGCAGTTTCCAGACAGGCTTGGGGAACACTGAAGCTTTCTTT. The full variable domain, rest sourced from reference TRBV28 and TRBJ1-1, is DVKVTQSSRYLVKRTGEKVFLECVQDMDHENMFWYRQDPGLGLRLIYFSYDVKMKEKGDIPEGYSVSREKKERFSLILESASTNQTSMYLCASSFQTGLGNTEAFFGQGTRLTVV.

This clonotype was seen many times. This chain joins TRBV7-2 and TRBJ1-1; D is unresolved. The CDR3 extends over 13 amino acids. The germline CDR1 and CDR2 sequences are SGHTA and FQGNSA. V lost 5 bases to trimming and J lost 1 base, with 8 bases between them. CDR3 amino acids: CASSVKRNTEAFF. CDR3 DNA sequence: TGTGCCAGCAGCGTAAAAAGGAACACTGAAGCTTTCTTT.

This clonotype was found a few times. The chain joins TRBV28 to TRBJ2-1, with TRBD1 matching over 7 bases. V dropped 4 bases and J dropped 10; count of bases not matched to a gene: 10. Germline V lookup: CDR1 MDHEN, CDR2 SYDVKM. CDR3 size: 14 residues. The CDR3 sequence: CASSSGTADGEQFF. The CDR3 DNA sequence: TGTGCCAGCAGTTCCGGGACAGCCGATGGGGAGCAGTTCTTC.

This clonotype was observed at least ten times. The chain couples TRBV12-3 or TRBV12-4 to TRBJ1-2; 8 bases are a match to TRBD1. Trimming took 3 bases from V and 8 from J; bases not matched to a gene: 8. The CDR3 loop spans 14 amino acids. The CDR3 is CASSLRDRRTGYTF. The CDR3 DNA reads TGTGCCAGCAGTTTGCGGGACAGGAGGACCGGCTACACCTTC.